This section outlines one T cell receptor (beta chain) sequence together with its context. This specimen belongs to a study of shared clonotypes between healthy human individuals. Repertoires were generated with immunoSEQ multiplex PCR, while TCRdb's copy carries only in-frame clones and drops some. The data contain roughly 500,000 clones, around 85% of them singletons. Per germline, CDR1 GTSNPN and CDR2 SVGIG (reference sequence). The CDR3 has 13 amino acids. V lost 7 bases to trimming and J lost 3 bases; unmatched junction nucleotides: 7. This receptor was identified in a woman aged 40 to 49 in good health. Some clones in this sample may be carry-over from other donors' samples. The sequenced material came from PBMCs. The chain is built from TRBV30 and TRBJ2-7, with 9 positions matching TRBD1. For the CDR3, the DNA is TGTGCCTTGTCCCCGACAGGGGGCTACGAGCAGTACTTC. Its translation: CALSPTGGYEQYF.